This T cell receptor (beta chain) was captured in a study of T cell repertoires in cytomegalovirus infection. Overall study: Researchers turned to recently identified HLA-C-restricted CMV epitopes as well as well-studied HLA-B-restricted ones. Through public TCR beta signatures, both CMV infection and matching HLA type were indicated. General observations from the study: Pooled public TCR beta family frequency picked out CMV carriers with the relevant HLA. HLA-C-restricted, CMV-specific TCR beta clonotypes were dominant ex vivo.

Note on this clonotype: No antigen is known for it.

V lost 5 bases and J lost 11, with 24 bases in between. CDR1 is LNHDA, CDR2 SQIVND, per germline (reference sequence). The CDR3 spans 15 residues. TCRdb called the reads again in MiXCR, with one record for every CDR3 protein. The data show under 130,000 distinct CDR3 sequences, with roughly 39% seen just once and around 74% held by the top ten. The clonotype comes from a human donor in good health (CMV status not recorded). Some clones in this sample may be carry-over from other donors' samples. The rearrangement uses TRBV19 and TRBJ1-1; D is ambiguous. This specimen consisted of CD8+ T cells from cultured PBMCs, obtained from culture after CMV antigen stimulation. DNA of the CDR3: TGTGCCAGTAGTCCAGAGGACGGTCGAACTTTGGAGGCTTTCTTT. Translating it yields CASSPEDGRTLEAFF.